These 8 T cell receptor beta chains were all obtained from the same sample, sequenced in a study of CXCR3-negative and CXCR3-positive naive CD8 T cells. The libraries of TRB cDNA were prepared using 5' RACE with UMI labels. TCRdb reanalyzed the 5' RACE reads, giving one entry per CDR3 protein sequence and no DNA. This table lists some 130,000 distinct CDR3 sequences. Sequenced input: naive CXCR3- CD8+ T cells from blood. The subset is: CD45RO-CCR7+CD27+CD95- naive CD8+ T cells lacking CXCR3 (TNR3-). These receptors were obtained from a human donor in good health. Some clones in this sample may be carry-over from other donors' samples.

The chain has TRBV27 and TRBJ2-1; checking the TCRdb D call of TRBD1 is not possible without DNA. CDR3 length equals 14 residues. Germline assignment: CDR1 MNHEY and CDR2 SMNVEV (reference sequence). CDR3 amino acids: CASSRNRGYNEQFF.

J is TRBJ2-3 and V is TRBV15; the TCRdb D gene call, TRBD2, has no DNA to confirm it. CDR1 and CDR2 from the germline V gene are LNHNV and YYDKDF (reference sequence). The CDR3 is 15 amino acids. The CDR3 here is CATRAGLAGTDTQYF.

The chain has TRBV7-9 and TRBJ2-6. The CDR3 contains 14 residues. In germline, CDR1 is SEHNR, CDR2 FQNEAQ (reference sequence). CDR3 amino acids: CATLLPSGANVLTF.

The chain recombines TRBV7-2 with TRBJ1-6. The CDR3 has 13 residues. Germline-derived CDR1 and CDR2 are SGHTA and FQGNSA. The CDR3 sequence: CASSLAQNSPLHF.

V usage is TRBV20-1 and J usage is TRBJ2-7; the TCRdb call, TRBD1, lacks DNA for checking. CDR3 length: 13 residues. Germline V gene lookup returns CDR1 DFQATT and CDR2 SNEGSKA (reference sequence). CDR3 residues: CSASEGAVYEQYF.

The chain joins TRBV5-5 to TRBJ1-1; TCRdb's D call, TRBD1, is unchecked because there is no DNA. CDR1 and CDR2 from the germline V gene are SGHKS and YYEKEE (reference sequence). This CDR3 is 13 amino acids long. CDR3 amino acids: CASSRTGATEAFF.

The chain uses TRBV5-1 and TRBJ2-7. CDR1 and CDR2 from the germline V gene are SGHRS and YFSETQ. The CDR3 is made up of 17 amino acids. CDR3 region: CASSLTAYSGGSYEQYF.

The chain has TRBV20-1 and TRBJ2-7; there is no DNA to check the TCRdb D call of TRBD2. Germline values: CDR1 DFQATT, CDR2 SNEGSKA (reference sequence). CDR3 length: 13 amino acids. The CDR3: CSARREGLSEQYF.